This T cell receptor beta chain was recovered during a study of T cell changes during pregnancy in multiple sclerosis. Method: immunoSEQ multiplex PCR; TCRdb's copy keeps in-frame clones and lacks some. Among about 59,000 clones listed, roughly 94% were seen once. V was cut by 3 bases and J by 1 base, with 12 bases left in between. This CDR3 region has 15 residues. Germline CDR1 reads MDHEN; CDR2 reads SYDVKM. The material was CD8+ T cells from peripheral blood mononuclear cells, obtained after pregnancy. The sequence came from a female donor with multiple sclerosis, enrolled in a pregnancy study. The chain links TRBV28 to TRBJ1-1; D is ambiguous. The CDR3 spells CASSFPARGNTEAFF. The CDR3 DNA sequence: TGTGCCAGCAGTTTTCCTGCCCGGGGGAACACTGAAGCTTTCTTT.